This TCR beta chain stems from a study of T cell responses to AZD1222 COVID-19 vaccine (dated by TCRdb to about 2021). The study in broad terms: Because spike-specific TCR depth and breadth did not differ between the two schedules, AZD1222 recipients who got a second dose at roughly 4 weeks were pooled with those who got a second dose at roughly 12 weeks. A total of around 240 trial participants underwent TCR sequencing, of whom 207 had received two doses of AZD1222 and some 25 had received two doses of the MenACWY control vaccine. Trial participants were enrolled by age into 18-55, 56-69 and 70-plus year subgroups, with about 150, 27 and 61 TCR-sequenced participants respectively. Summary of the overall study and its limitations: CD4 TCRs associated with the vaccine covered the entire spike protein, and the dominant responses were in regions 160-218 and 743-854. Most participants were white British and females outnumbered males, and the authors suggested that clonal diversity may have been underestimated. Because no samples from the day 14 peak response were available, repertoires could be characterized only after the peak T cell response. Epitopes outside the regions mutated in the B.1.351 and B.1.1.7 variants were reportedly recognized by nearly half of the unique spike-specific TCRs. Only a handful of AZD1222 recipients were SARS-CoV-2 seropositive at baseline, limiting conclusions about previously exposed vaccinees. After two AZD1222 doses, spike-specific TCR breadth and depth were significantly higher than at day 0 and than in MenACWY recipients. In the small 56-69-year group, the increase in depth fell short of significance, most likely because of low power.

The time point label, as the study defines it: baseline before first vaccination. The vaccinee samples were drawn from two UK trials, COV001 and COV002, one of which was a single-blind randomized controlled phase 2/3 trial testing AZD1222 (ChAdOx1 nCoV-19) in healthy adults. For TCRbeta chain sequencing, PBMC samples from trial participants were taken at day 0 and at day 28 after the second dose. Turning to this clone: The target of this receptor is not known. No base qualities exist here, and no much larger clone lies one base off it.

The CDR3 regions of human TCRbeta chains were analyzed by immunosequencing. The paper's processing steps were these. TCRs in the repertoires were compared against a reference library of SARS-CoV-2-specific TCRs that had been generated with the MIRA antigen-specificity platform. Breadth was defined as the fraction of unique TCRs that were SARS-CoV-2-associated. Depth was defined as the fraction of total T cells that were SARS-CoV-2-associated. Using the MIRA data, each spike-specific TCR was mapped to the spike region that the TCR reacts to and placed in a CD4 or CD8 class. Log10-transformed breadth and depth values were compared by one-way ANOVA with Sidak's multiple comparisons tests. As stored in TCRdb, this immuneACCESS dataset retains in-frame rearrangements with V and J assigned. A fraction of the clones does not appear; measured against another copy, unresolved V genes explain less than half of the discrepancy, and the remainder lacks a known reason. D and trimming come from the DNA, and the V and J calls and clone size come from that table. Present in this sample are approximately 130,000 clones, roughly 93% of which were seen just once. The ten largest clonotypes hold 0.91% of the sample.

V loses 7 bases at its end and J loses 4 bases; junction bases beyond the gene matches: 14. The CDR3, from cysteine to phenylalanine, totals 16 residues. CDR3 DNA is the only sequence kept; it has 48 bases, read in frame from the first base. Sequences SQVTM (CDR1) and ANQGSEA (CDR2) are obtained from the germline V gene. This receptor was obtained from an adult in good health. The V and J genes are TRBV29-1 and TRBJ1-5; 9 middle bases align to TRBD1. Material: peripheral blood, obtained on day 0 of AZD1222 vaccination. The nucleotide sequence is TGCAGCGCAATGTTTGGGGGGACAGGGCATAATCAGCCCCAGCATTTT. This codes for CSAMFGGTGHNQPQHF. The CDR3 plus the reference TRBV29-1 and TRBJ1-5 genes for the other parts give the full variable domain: SAVISQKPSRDICQRGTSLTIQCQVDSQVTMMFWYRQQPGQSLTLIATANQGSEATYESGFVIDKFPISRPNLTFSTLTVSNMSPEDSSIYLCSAMFGGTGHNQPQHFGDGTRLSIL.